This is a list of T cell receptor beta chains from one sample in a study of T cell responses to AZD1222 COVID-19 vaccine. Clones were sequenced by immunoSEQ multiplex PCR, and TCRdb holds only the in-frame ones, with some missing. The sample consists of more than 150,000 clones, approximately 90% of them appearing once. The source material was peripheral blood, sampled on day 0 of AZD1222 vaccination. Receptors were obtained from an adult in good health. Both conserved end residues are part of each CDR3. D genes are given only for firm matches. Part of the rows lack a size; the others show once, few, many or a class for expanded clones.

d_call	v_call	clone_size	j_call	cdr3_aa	cdr3_nt
TRBD1	TRBV5-8	.	TRBJ1-2	CARGQAARDYGYTF	TGTGCCAGAGGACAGGCAGCCCGGGACTATGGCTACACCTTC
.	TRBV6-6	.	TRBJ1-2	CASSYGVANYYGYTF	TGTGCCAGCAGTTACGGGGTGGCGAACTACTATGGCTACACCTTC
TRBD2	TRBV20-1	once	TRBJ2-3	CSASRTSGSTDTQYF	TGCAGTGCTAGTAGGACTAGCGGAAGCACAGATACGCAGTATTTT
.	TRBV7-3	few	TRBJ1-1	CASSLKRGTAEAFF	TGTGCCAGCAGCTTAAAAAGGGGAACGGCTGAAGCTTTCTTT
.	TRBV15	.	TRBJ2-1	CATSGPSRGRGNEQFF	TGTGCCACCAGCGGACCATCACGAGGGAGAGGCAATGAGCAGTTCTTC
.	TRBV28	.	TRBJ1-4	CASSRGGAPQPEKLFF	TGTGCCAGCTCTCGGGGAGGGGCACCTCAACCCGAAAAACTGTTTTTT
.	TRBV28	.	TRBJ2-7	CASSLGEAGGFSGEQYF	TGTGCCAGCAGTTTGGGGGAGGCCGGGGGCTTTTCAGGCGAGCAGTACTTC
.	TRBV6-5	.	TRBJ2-2	CASSYFYSSNTGELFF	TGTGCCAGCAGTTACTTCTACTCTTCGAACACCGGGGAGCTGTTTTTT
TRBD2	TRBV6-5	.	TRBJ2-7	CASTWTSGYEQYF	TGTGCCAGCACCTGGACTAGCGGCTACGAGCAGTACTTC
.	TRBV2	few	TRBJ2-2	CASSPPRTNTGELFF	TGTGCCAGCAGTCCTCCTAGGACGAACACCGGGGAGCTGTTTTTT
TRBD2	TRBV24-1	.	TRBJ2-5	CATSDVSGRWETQYF	TGTGCCACCAGTGATGTGAGCGGGAGGTGGGAGACCCAGTACTTC
.	TRBV27	.	TRBJ2-2	CASSLFRYTGELFF	TGTGCCAGCAGTTTATTCCGGTACACCGGGGAGCTGTTTTTT
.	TRBV4-3	.	TRBJ2-1	CASSQVMGEPNEQFF	TGCGCCAGCAGCCAAGTAATGGGGGAGCCCAATGAGCAGTTCTTC
.	TRBV7-9	.	TRBJ2-7	CASSFGTYEQYF	TGTGCCAGCAGCTTCGGAACCTACGAGCAGTACTTC
.	TRBV24-1	.	TRBJ2-5	CATSDYGRETQYF	TGTGCCACCAGTGATTATGGGCGAGAGACCCAGTACTTC
TRBD2	TRBV5-6	few	TRBJ2-7	CASSGTSGSYEQYF	TGTGCCAGCAGCGGGACTAGCGGGAGTTACGAGCAGTACTTC
.	TRBV28	.	TRBJ2-7	CASSLVWERSEQYF	TGTGCCAGCAGTTTAGTGTGGGAGCGATCCGAGCAGTACTTC
.	TRBV12-3/TRBV12-4	.	TRBJ1-1	CASSSWDSEAFF	TGTGCCAGCAGCTCTTGGGACTCTGAAGCTTTCTTT
TRBD1	TRBV6-2/TRBV6-3	.	TRBJ1-1	CASSWTGSTEAFF	TGTGCCAGCAGTTGGACAGGTTCTACTGAAGCTTTCTTT
.	TRBV19	.	TRBJ2-7	CASSPPNSAGDEQYF	TGTGCCAGTAGTCCCCCGAACAGCGCAGGGGACGAGCAGTACTTC
.	TRBV6-4	.	TRBJ1-1	CASSAAVNTEAFF	TGTGCCAGCAGTGCAGCAGTGAACACTGAAGCTTTCTTT
.	TRBV6-1	few	TRBJ1-5	CASSEGVAYSNQPQHF	TGTGCCAGCAGTGAAGGTGTGGCGTATAGCAATCAGCCCCAGCATTTT
.	TRBV28	.	TRBJ1-5	CASSRNQPQHF	TGTGCCAGCAGTCGGAATCAGCCCCAGCATTTT
.	TRBV6-5	.	TRBJ2-7	CASSYSGGFYEQYF	TGTGCCAGCAGTTACTCGGGAGGTTTCTACGAGCAGTACTTC
TRBD2	TRBV3-1/TRBV3-2	.	TRBJ2-1	CASSQYYSGSSYNEQFF	TGTGCCAGCAGCCAATACTACAGCGGGAGCTCCTACAATGAGCAGTTCTTC
TRBD1	TRBV24-1	.	TRBJ1-5	CATSSGTGWDQPQHF	TGTGCCACCAGTAGTGGGACAGGGTGGGATCAGCCCCAGCATTTT
.	TRBV6-5	.	TRBJ2-7	CASSSASEQYF	TGTGCCAGCAGTTCCGCCTCCGAGCAGTACTTC
.	TRBV12-3/TRBV12-4	.	TRBJ2-7	CASSLGPSYEQYF	TGTGCCAGCAGTTTGGGGCCCTCCTACGAGCAGTACTTC